The T cell receptor (beta chain) described here comes from a study of shared clonotypes between healthy human individuals. Overall study results and limits: Sampling used blood alone; tissue repertoires probably differ.

Using immunoSEQ multiplex PCR, the repertoire was profiled, and TCRdb retains in-frame clones only, with some absent. The repertoire consists of about 1.1 million clones, with more than 75% occurring once and the leading ten covering 0.5% to 0.65%. V trimming: 3 bases; J trimming: 1 base; junction bases outside the gene matches: 2. CDR1 is SGHDT and CDR2 is YYEEEE in the germline V gene. The CDR3 spans 15 residues. Of note for this clone: The target antigen is unknown.

Participating donors were healthy, HIV-negative adults free of recent acute infections or vaccinations. The TCR was taken from a man aged 18 to 30 in good health. Some clones in this sample may be carry-over from other donors' samples. The specimen sequenced was memory CD4+ T cells from PBMCs. Subset noted: CD45RA-negative fraction. The V gene is TRBV5-6, the J gene TRBJ2-2; TRBD1 matches at 8 bases. This chain's CDR3 is CASSWGTGNTGELFF. CDR3 in DNA: TGTGCCAGCAGCTGGGGGACAGGGAACACCGGGGAGCTGTTTTTT. Using reference TRBV5-6 and TRBJ2-2 for the parts outside the CDR3, the full variable domain is DAGVTQSPTHLIKTRGQQVTLRCSPKSGHDTVSWYQQALGQGPQFIFQYYEEEERQRGNFPDRFSGHQFPNYSSELNVNALLLGDSALYLCASSWGTGNTGELFFGEGSRLTVL.